A selection of T cell receptor beta chains follows, all from one sample in a study of cytomegalovirus exposure and HLA in healthy donors. Sequencing was performed with immunoSEQ multiplex PCR; in TCRdb, only in-frame clones are kept and a portion is missing. The sample includes approximately 70,000 clones, around 76% of them seen just once. The sequenced sample consisted of PBMCs. The receptor set was obtained from a woman in her twenties or thirties in good health and CMV-seropositive. Both conserved end residues are part of each CDR3. Fields, in order: clone size, J gene, D gene, V gene, CDR3 DNA, CDR3 protein. A D gene is named only where the DNA matches it firmly. Clone size is not always given. Where it is, it says once, few, many or a class for expanded clones.

>NA|TRBJ1-2|TRBD1|TRBV27
TGTGCCAGCAGTCCCTCGACAGGGGCCTATGGCTACACCTTC
CASSPSTGAYGYTF
>NA|TRBJ2-7|NA|TRBV28
TGTGCCAGCAGTCCCGGCGGCGAGCAGTACTTC
CASSPGGEQYF
>NA|TRBJ2-2|NA|TRBV6-1
TGTGCCAGCAGTGAAAAACAGGGAACCCTAGGGACCGGGGAGCTGTTTTTT
CASSEKQGTLGTGELFF
>NA|TRBJ2-2|TRBD2|TRBV30
TGTGCCTGGAGCCTTTCCGGGAGGAGCACCGGGGAGCTGTTTTTT
CAWSLSGRSTGELFF
>NA|TRBJ2-5|TRBD2|TRBV5-4
TGTGCCAGCACCCCGGGGACTAGCGGCCAAGAGACCCAGTACTTC
CASTPGTSGQETQYF
>NA|TRBJ1-2|NA|TRBV6-5
TGTGCCAGCAGTACAGGGAAAGTTAACTATGGCTACACCTTC
CASSTGKVNYGYTF
>NA|TRBJ2-2|TRBD2|TRBV4-2
TGTGCCAGCAGCCAAGATAAAGGCGGGAGGATCGCCGGGGAGCTGTTTTTT
CASSQDKGGRIAGELFF
>NA|TRBJ1-2|TRBD1|TRBV5-1
TGCGCCAGCAGCTTGGCCGCCGGACAGGGAAGTGGCTACACCTTC
CASSLAAGQGSGYTF
>NA|TRBJ2-7|TRBD2|TRBV28
TGTGCCAGCAGTTTGGCGCGGTACAGGGGCGGGCTAGCGGGACGCCCGCGACCATACGAGCAGTACTTC
CASSLARYRGGLAGRPRPYEQYF
>NA|TRBJ1-2|TRBD1|TRBV5-1
TGCGCCAGCAGCTTGGGGACTGGGGGACAGGGCAGCTATGGCTACACCTTC
CASSLGTGGQGSYGYTF
>NA|TRBJ2-5|NA|TRBV18
TGTGCCAGCTCACCGACGGGGTTGATTAGAAGGGAGACCCAGTACTTC
CASSPTGLIRRETQYF
>few|TRBJ1-2|NA|TRBV5-6
TGTGCCAGCAGCCTAGAGTTCTATGGCTACACCTTC
CASSLEFYGYTF
>NA|TRBJ2-3|TRBD2|TRBV11-1
TGTGCCAGCAGCTTCGGACTAGCGGGAGTGAAGACAGATACGCAGTATTTT
CASSFGLAGVKTDTQYF
>NA|TRBJ2-5|TRBD1|TRBV4-1
TGCGCCAGCAGCCAGCGGACAGGGGCGTGGGAGACCCAGTACTTC
CASSQRTGAWETQYF
>NA|TRBJ2-3|TRBD2|TRBV7-2
TGTGCCAGCAGCTTATGGGCGGGAGTTGAAGATACGCAGTATTTT
CASSLWAGVEDTQYF
>NA|TRBJ1-2|TRBD1|TRBV4-2
TGTGCCAGCAGCCAAGATTTATTTCGCCAGGGGGCTTTGGATGGCTACACCTTC
CASSQDLFRQGALDGYTF
>NA|TRBJ1-2|TRBD1|TRBV11-2
TGTGCCAGCAGCCGACAGGGGCAGGGTGGCTACACCTTC
CASSRQGQGGYTF
>NA|TRBJ2-7|NA|TRBV30
TGTGCCTGGCAAGGGGAATCGTACGAGCAGTACTTC
CAWQGESYEQYF
>many|TRBJ2-1|NA|TRBV19
TGTGCCAGTAGTTCTTTAGCGGCCAGCTCCTACAATGAGCAGTTCTTC
CASSSLAASSYNEQFF
>NA|TRBJ2-1|TRBD2|TRBV7-9
TGTGCCAGCAGCTTCGCGACTAGCGGGTTAAGCTCCTACAATGAGCAGTTCTTC
CASSFATSGLSSYNEQFF
>NA|TRBJ1-3|NA|TRBV29-1
TGCAGCGTTGACCAGGACGGACAGGGAAACACCATATATTTT
CSVDQDGQGNTIYF
>NA|TRBJ2-7|TRBD2|TRBV4-2
TGTGCCAGCAGCCCATCCGGAGGGACTAGCGGAACCTACGAGCAGTACTTC
CASSPSGGTSGTYEQYF